This TCR beta chain was obtained from a study of shared clonotypes between healthy human individuals. Study findings and constraints: Generally, estimated richness proved larger in naive subsets than it did in memory subsets.

The assay was run at deep level. Sorted subsets were amplified in replicate PCRs using 200 to 250 ng DNA, 30,000 to 35,000 T cell genomes. Only in-frame clones appear in the TCRdb table, and some are missing; sequencing was by immunoSEQ multiplex PCR. The sample has about 980,000 clones; about three quarters are singletons. On this clone: The target antigen is unknown.

Recent vaccinations or acute infections were absent in the healthy HIV-negative adult donors. The CDR3 is made up of 12 amino acids. The germline V and J ends were trimmed by 6 bases and 3 bases, with 8 bases remaining between them. Germline V gene data show CDR1 as SNHLY and CDR2 as FYNNEI. The chain employs TRBV2 and TRBJ1-2; D unresolved. The clonotype originates from a man between 18 and 35 years old in good health. The specimen sequenced was memory CD4+ T cells sorted from blood. Subset denoted: CD45RA-negative fraction. CDR3 protein: CASRGPDYGYTF. CDR3 coding DNA: TGTGCCAGCAGAGGGCCTGACTATGGCTACACCTTC. Supplemented by reference TRBV2 and TRBJ1-2, the full variable domain reads EPEVTQTPSHQVTQMGQEVILRCVPISNHLYFYWYRQILGQKVEFLVSFYNNEISEKSEIFDDQFSVERPDGSNFTLKIRSTKLEDSAMYFCASRGPDYGYTFGSGTRLTVV.